The source of this TCR beta chain is a study of cytomegalovirus exposure and HLA in healthy donors. This clone has just one count. Antigen unknown. The CDR3 has 15 residues. Germline assignment: CDR1 SGHTA and CDR2 FQGNSA. V was pared by 5 bases and J by 4 bases, with 15 bases between. PCR employed 60 Vbeta and 13 Jbeta primers. Assay: immunoSEQ multiplex PCR; the TCRdb copy retains only in-frame clones and omits some. The sample lists about 160,000 clones; around 85% were seen once. Broader study findings: TRBV6-2, TRBV6-3 and other indistinguishable V segments were excluded. Later work associated fewer than 20,000 TCR beta sequences with HLA alleles at 0.05 false discovery rate. CMV serostatus alone was available as immune exposure information. Reported performance of the classifier showed diagnosis of cytomegalovirus status with high specificity and sensitivity.

The receptor comes from a middle-aged man in good health and CMV-seronegative. The sequenced material came from PBMCs. This chain joins TRBV7-2 and TRBJ2-1, with TRBD1 as a possible D gene (6 bases). Here the CDR3 reads CASSPTSGTYNEQFF. The CDR3 region has the DNA TGTGCCAGCAGCCCCACGAGTGGGACATACAATGAGCAGTTCTTC.